The rows below give T cell receptor beta chains drawn from one sample of a study of response to subunit inactivated influenza vaccine. TCRdb reanalysed the RT-PCR reads using MiXCR and keeps one entry per CDR3 protein. The repertoire holds over 400,000 distinct CDR3 sequences, with approximately 13% as singletons. The source material was PBMCs from blood, sampled roughly 6 weeks after vaccination. All receptors derive from a man aged 45-65 years who received an inactivated influenza vaccine. Each CDR3 is given with its conserved first and last residue. A D gene is named only where the DNA matches it firmly. Not all rows give a size; the values are once, few, many and, for expanded clones, a class.

j_call,d_call,v_call,clone_size,cdr3_aa,cdr3_nt
TRBJ2-1,TRBD2,TRBV6-4,NA,CAIRKRESSYNEQFF,TGTGCCATTCGAAAGCGGGAGTCGTCCTACAATGAGCAGTTCTTC
TRBJ2-3,NA,TRBV11-2,few,CASSLLLSTDTQYF,TGTGCCAGCAGCTTACTTCTCAGCACAGATACGCAGTATTTT
TRBJ1-5,NA,TRBV20-1,NA,CSARLPGSSNQPQHF,TGCAGTGCTAGACTTCCAGGGAGTAGCAATCAGCCCCAGCATTTT
TRBJ2-1,TRBD2,TRBV6-2/TRBV6-3,many,CASVLAGTNGEQFF,TGTGCCAGCGTACTAGCGGGGACGAACGGTGAGCAGTTCTTC
TRBJ2-7,TRBD2,TRBV6-2/TRBV6-3,few,CASSYGGSSGTYEQYF,TGTGCCAGCAGTTACGGGGGGAGTAGCGGGACCTACGAGCAGTACTTC
TRBJ2-1,TRBD2,TRBV12-3/TRBV12-4,NA,CAIGGGSGSYNEQFF,TGTGCCATCGGGGGGGGGTCGGGGTCCTACAATGAGCAGTTCTTC
TRBJ2-7,TRBD1,TRBV27,NA,CASSSPTGRRYEQYF,TGTGCCAGCAGTTCCCCGACAGGGCGCCGGTACGAGCAGTACTTC
TRBJ1-1,TRBD1,TRBV20-1,few,CSAREMGDRAGTEAFF,TGCAGTGCTAGGGAAATGGGGGACAGGGCCGGCACTGAAGCTTTCTTT
TRBJ2-2,NA,TRBV24-1,NA,CATSDLGALPSTGELFF,TGTGCCACCAGTGATTTGGGGGCGCTACCGAGCACCGGGGAGCTGTTTTTT
TRBJ2-2,TRBD1,TRBV3-1,few,CASSQATGWYTGELFF,TGTGCCAGCAGCCAGGCGACAGGGTGGTACACCGGGGAGCTGTTTTTT
TRBJ2-1,TRBD2,TRBV20-1,few,CSAHSLAEPEQFF,TGCAGTGCGCATTCTCTAGCGGAGCCTGAGCAGTTCTTC
TRBJ1-2,TRBD1,TRBV20-1,NA,CSASIRTGNYGYTF,TGCAGTGCTAGTATCAGGACAGGCAACTATGGCTACACCTTC
TRBJ2-1,TRBD2,TRBV10-3,few,CAISDPPGGLKGSYNEQFF,TGTGCCATCAGTGACCCCCCGGGGGGGTTAAAAGGATCCTACAATGAGCAGTTCTTC
TRBJ2-5,NA,TRBV20-1,few,CSARGLGSGETQYF,TGCAGTGCTAGAGGTCTAGGGTCCGGGGAGACCCAGTACTTC
TRBJ2-1,TRBD2,TRBV6-2/TRBV6-3,few,CASSGGTSGRTNEQFF,TGTGCCAGCAGTGGGGGGACTAGCGGGAGAACGAATGAGCAGTTCTTC
TRBJ2-4,TRBD1,TRBV5-1,few,CASSFGQAANIQYF,TGCGCCAGCAGCTTTGGACAGGCGGCAAACATTCAGTACTTC
TRBJ1-5,TRBD1,TRBV6-2/TRBV6-3,few,CASSYYRGPRSVGNQPQHF,TGTGCCAGCAGTTACTACAGGGGCCCGAGATCGGTTGGCAATCAGCCCCAGCATTTT
TRBJ2-5,NA,TRBV6-1,few,CASTPGPQETQYF,TGTGCCAGCACCCCGGGACCCCAAGAGACCCAGTACTTC
TRBJ2-1,NA,TRBV29-1,many,CSVEGSRLGAYNEQFF,TGCAGCGTTGAAGGGAGTCGGTTAGGGGCTTACAATGAGCAGTTCTTC
TRBJ2-7,TRBD1,TRBV5-1,NA,CASSLAGQGSHEQYF,TGCGCCAGCAGCTTGGCGGGACAGGGGTCCCACGAGCAGTACTTC
TRBJ2-7,NA,TRBV7-2,few,CASSLEGVRDQYF,TGTGCCAGCAGCTTAGAAGGTGTGCGGGATCAGTACTTC
TRBJ2-2,NA,TRBV4-3,few,CASSQDLSGWNTGELFF,TGCGCCAGCAGCCAAGACCTATCGGGATGGAACACCGGGGAGCTGTTTTTT